The entry that follows covers one T cell receptor (beta chain) sequence. Its antigen is unknown. Unique molecular identifiers were incorporated when the TCRbeta library was constructed. Via MiXCR, TCRdb re-called the PCR reads, giving one row per CDR3 protein. The sample has 300,000 to 350,000 distinct CDR3 sequences, approximately 23% seen once. The data derive from a study of T-cell reconstitution after alpha-beta-depleted transplantation in children. Study-level results: One year post-transplant, T-cell counts and diversity were largely derived from T cells produced anew. Recipient T cells and thymic progenitors that survived were the source of the high TCRbeta diversity seen at day 60 in some patients. Several hundred graft clones that had expanded were reportedly the source of alpha-beta T cells about two months after transplant.

The CDR3 totals 14 residues. Unmatched junction bases numbered 5, after V lost 2 bases and J lost 9 bases. Per the germline V gene, CDR1 is SGDLS and CDR2 is YYNGEE. This TCR derives from a male patient aged 10-17 years who had a stem cell transplant for acute lymphoblastic leukemia, so the T cells may come from the graft donor. Sequenced material: PBMCs, mostly from graft donor cells, taken 180 days after TCRalphabeta/CD19-depleted stem cell transplant. This chain links TRBV9 with TRBJ2-1; TRBD1 matches 10 bases. CDR3 sequence (DNA): TGTGCCAGCAGCGTCGACAGGGGGCTCGGTGAGCAGTTCTTC. It codes for CASSVDRGLGEQFF.